Following are 25 T cell receptor beta chains from one sample sequenced in a study of cytomegalovirus exposure and HLA in healthy donors. Generated by immunoSEQ multiplex PCR, the TCRdb table keeps only in-frame clones and is missing some. Of around 300,000 clones listed, 80% to 90% are singletons. Specimen: PBMCs. These receptors all stem from a woman younger than 35 in good health and CMV-seronegative.

V and J are TRBV5-1 and TRBJ2-7; D not resolved. Between the trimmed V and J ends, which lost 1 base and 2 bases, there was a span of 7 bases. Germline CDR1 is SGHRS and CDR2 is YFSETQ. The CDR3 runs 13 residues. The CDR3 here is CASSLTAAYEQYF. The DNA of the CDR3 is TGCGCCAGCAGCTTGACAGCCGCCTACGAGCAGTACTTC.

The chain combines TRBV7-9 with TRBJ1-4, with a tentative D call TRBD1 (6 bases). The V and J ends lost 5 bases and 8 bases respectively, with 18 bases between them. Per the germline V gene, CDR1 is SEHNR and CDR2 is FQNEAQ (reference sequence). CDR3 size: 15 residues. As DNA, the CDR3 is TGTGCCAGCAGCCCATACCTCGATAGGGGGGAAAAACTGTTTTTT. Protein: CASSPYLDRGEKLFF.

This chain links TRBV28 with TRBJ1-4; D call uncertain. V dropped 7 bases and J dropped 0 bases, with 6 bases sitting between them. The CDR3 totals 13 residues. Germline CDR1 and CDR2: MDHEN and SYDVKM. CDR3 nucleotide sequence: TGTGCCAGCATAAGCTCAACTAATGAAAAACTGTTTTTT. It codes for CASISSTNEKLFF.

The CDR3 spells CASSYLGGGSTDTQYF. The CDR3 DNA reads as TGTGCCAGCAGTTATCTAGGGGGAGGGAGCACAGATACGCAGTATTTT. This chain links TRBV27 with TRBJ2-3; D perhaps matches TRBD2 (7 bases). CDR1 is MNHEY, CDR2 SMNVEV, per germline (reference sequence). V was trimmed by 4 bases and J by 0 bases, leaving 14 bases between them. This CDR3 contains 16 residues.

The chain couples TRBV25-1 to TRBJ1-2; weak D call: TRBD1 (5 bases). This CDR3 is 12 amino acids long. Germline V CDR1 and CDR2: MGHDK, SYGVNS. V was trimmed by 4 bases and J by 6 bases, leaving 9 bases between them. Written as DNA, the CDR3 is TGTGCCAGCAGTGCGGGGGGAGATGGCTACACCTTC. Protein sequence: CASSAGGDGYTF.

This chain joins TRBV18 and TRBJ2-5, with a tentative D call TRBD1 (5 bases). CDR1 and CDR2 (germline): KGHSH, LQKENI. V lost 3 bases, J lost 1 base, and 12 bases lay in between. This CDR3 contains 15 residues. Written as DNA, the CDR3 is TGTGCCAGCTCACCGGCACAGGTCTTCCAAGAGACCCAGTACTTC. Protein sequence: CASSPAQVFQETQYF.

The chain is built from TRBV5-1 and TRBJ2-7, with 8 nucleotides matching TRBD2. The CDR3 runs to 16 residues. Germline V CDR1 and CDR2: SGHRS, YFSETQ. With 2 bases clipped from V and 3 bases from J, the junction kept 10 bases outside the gene matches. This CDR3 is CASSFTISGSNYEQYF. CDR3 coding DNA: TGCGCCAGCAGCTTCACTATCAGCGGGAGCAACTACGAGCAGTACTTC.

The genes are TRBV27 and TRBJ2-1, with 11 bases lining up with TRBD2. Trimming cost V 6 bases and J 4 bases; bases outside gene matches: 8. Looked up from germline, CDR1 is MNHEY and CDR2 is SMNVEV (reference sequence). The CDR3 has 16 residues. CDR3 loop: CASSHGTSGGYNEQFF. The CDR3 region has the DNA TGTGCCAGCAGCCACGGAACTAGCGGGGGTTACAATGAGCAGTTCTTC.

J is TRBJ1-2 and V is TRBV6-5, with 7 bases fitting TRBD1. The V gene's germline CDR1 is MNHEY and CDR2 SVGAGI. Germline trimming cut 4 bases from V and 5 bases from J; bases unmatched to any gene: 10. This CDR3 is 15 amino acids long. The CDR3 spells CASSSLGQESYGYTF. The CDR3 DNA reads TGTGCCAGCAGTTCCCTAGGACAGGAGTCATATGGCTACACCTTC.

Here the CDR3 reads CASSLRGTGWAYNEQFF. The DNA for the CDR3 is TGTGCCAGCAGCTTAAGAGGGACAGGGTGGGCCTACAATGAGCAGTTCTTC. The J gene is TRBJ2-1, the V gene TRBV7-3; 9 positions agree with TRBD1. The CDR3 runs to 17 residues. With 1 base clipped from V and 2 bases from J, the junction kept 6 bases outside the gene matches. In germline, CDR1 is SGHTA, CDR2 FQGTGA.

Only a few counts were recorded for this clone. J is TRBJ2-3 and V is TRBV27; 12 bases align to TRBD1. The CDR3 extends over 16 amino acids. The J segment lost 2 bases and the V segment lost 6 bases, leaving 6 bases of the junction unmatched. Germline CDR1 is MNHEY and CDR2 is SMNVEV (reference sequence). The CDR3 nucleotides read TGTGCCAGCAGGCTGGGGGACAGGGGGCACACAGATACGCAGTATTTT. It yields the protein CASRLGDRGHTDTQYF.

This chain uses TRBV27 with TRBJ1-5; TRBD1 aligns across 9 bases. This CDR3 region has 15 residues. Looked up from germline, CDR1 is MNHEY and CDR2 is SMNVEV (reference sequence). V trimming: 3 bases; J trimming: 7 bases; junction bases outside the gene matches: 7. CDR3 amino acids: CASSFKQGAWQPQHF. In nucleotides, the CDR3 is TGTGCCAGCAGTTTTAAACAGGGGGCTTGGCAGCCCCAGCATTTT.

V and J are TRBV7-4 and TRBJ1-6, with D unclear. Germline loops: CDR1 SGHVT, CDR2 SQSDAQ. Deletions cut 1 base from V and 11 bases from J, with 15 bases between. This CDR3 is 15 amino acids long. This CDR3 is CASSLDGDSKPPLHF. The DNA for the CDR3 is TGTGCCAGCAGCTTAGACGGGGATAGTAAGCCACCCCTCCACTTT.

CDR3 in amino acids: CASSFRTSGGPRGETQYF. CDR3 sequence (DNA): TGTGCCAGCAGCTTTCGGACTAGCGGGGGGCCCCGGGGCGAGACCCAGTACTTC. The chain employs TRBV7-2 and TRBJ2-5; TRBD2 matches at 14 bases. Germline V gene lookup returns CDR1 SGHTA and CDR2 FQGNSA. After removal of 3 bases from V and 5 bases from J, the junction contained 11 bases not matched to a gene. The CDR3 extends over 18 amino acids. The complete variable domain, with remaining parts taken from reference TRBV7-2 and TRBJ2-5, reads GAGVSQSPSNKVTEKGKDVELRCDPISGHTALYWYRQSLGQGLEFLIYFQGNSAPDKSGLPSDRFSAERTGGSVSTLTIQRTQQEDSAVYLCASSFRTSGGPRGETQYFGPGTRLLVL.

The chain links TRBV5-1 to TRBJ2-1; 8 nucleotides match TRBD1. Trimming cost V 4 bases and J 4 bases; bases outside gene matches: 10. The CDR3 has 16 amino acids. Germline-derived CDR1 and CDR2 are SGHRS and YFSETQ. The CDR3 DNA reads as TGCGCCAGCAGCCTAGAGGACAGGGCTGGTTACAATGAGCAGTTCTTC. It yields the protein CASSLEDRAGYNEQFF.

The gene calls are TRBV5-1 and TRBJ1-2; 10 bases map to TRBD1. V lost 0 bases to trimming and J lost 4 bases; unmatched junction nucleotides: 3. Germline V gene data show CDR1 as SGHRS and CDR2 as YFSETQ. This CDR3 contains 15 residues. As DNA, the CDR3 is TGCGCCAGCAGCTTGGCTGGGACAGGGGCCTATGGCTACACCTTC. Its protein is CASSLAGTGAYGYTF.

V is TRBV6-6 and J is TRBJ2-6; no firm D call. From germline, CDR1 is MNHNY and CDR2 SVGAGI (reference sequence). This CDR3 comprises 14 residues. V lost 1 base and J lost 6, with 7 bases in between. CDR3 nucleotide sequence: TGTGCCAGCAGTTACTTCACAGAGGCCAACGTCCTGACTTTC. This translates into CASSYFTEANVLTF.

CDR3 sequence reads: CASSPWVAREGSDYGYTF. CDR3 DNA: TGCGCCAGCAGCCCTTGGGTTGCCAGGGAAGGATCAGACTATGGCTACACCTTC. V and J are TRBV5-1 and TRBJ1-2; D is perhaps TRBD1 (5 bases). The CDR3 spans 18 residues. Trimming removed 4 bases from V and 3 bases from J, with 25 bases in between. Germline CDR1 and CDR2: SGHRS and YFSETQ. Drawing the rest from reference TRBV5-1 and TRBJ1-2, the complete variable domain is KAGVTQTPRYLIKTRGQQVTLSCSPISGHRSVSWYQQTPGQGLQFLFEYFSETQRNKGNFPGRFSGRQFSNSRSEMNVSTLELGDSALYLCASSPWVAREGSDYGYTFGSGTRLTVV.

This chain joins TRBV6-5 and TRBJ1-1; D call uncertain. The germline gives CDR1 MNHEY, CDR2 SVGAGI. The V and J ends lost 5 bases and 1 base respectively, with 11 bases between them. The CDR3 is made up of 14 amino acids. The CDR3 here is CASSTLMRNTEAFF. The DNA of the CDR3 is TGTGCCAGCAGTACCCTTATGAGGAACACTGAAGCTTTCTTT.

This chain links TRBV9 with TRBJ1-5; 11 bases line up with TRBD1. CDR3 length: 15 amino acids. J lost 5 bases, V lost 3 bases, and 4 bases had no gene match. Germline-derived CDR1 and CDR2 are SGDLS and YYNGEE. The CDR3 region has the DNA TGTGCCAGCAGCGCAGGGGACAGGGGGGATCAGCCCCAGCATTTT. The encoded protein is CASSAGDRGDQPQHF.

This chain joins TRBV18 and TRBJ1-1; no clear D. Germline V gives CDR1 KGHSH, CDR2 LQKENI. The CDR3 consists of 12 residues. V was pared by 3 bases and J by 5 bases, with 7 bases between. Here the CDR3 reads CASSPTGTEAFF. DNA of the CDR3: TGTGCCAGCTCACCGACTGGAACTGAAGCTTTCTTT.

The genes are TRBV10-1 and TRBJ2-5, with 15 bases matching TRBD2. Germline loops: CDR1 WNHNN, CDR2 SYGVQD (reference sequence). The J segment lost 5 bases and the V segment lost 5 bases, leaving 6 bases of the junction unmatched. CDR3 length: 16 residues. Here the CDR3 reads CASSMGTSGGIETQYF. CDR3 bases: TGCGCCAGCAGTATGGGGACTAGCGGGGGGATCGAGACCCAGTACTTC.

This clone was observed a single time. The chain carries TRBV18 and TRBJ1-1, with 10 bases identical to TRBD1. The CDR3 has 15 residues. V lost 3 bases to trimming and J lost 5 bases; unmatched junction nucleotides: 6. Germline lookup yields CDR1 KGHSH and CDR2 LQKENI. The CDR3 nucleotides are TGTGCCAGCTCACCCAATCGACAGGGGGCAACTGAAGCTTTCTTT. This sequence encodes CASSPNRQGATEAFF. Full variable domain (missing parts from reference TRBV18 and TRBJ1-1): NAGVMQNPRHLVRRRGQEARLRCSPMKGHSHVYWYRQLPEEGLKFMVYLQKENIIDESGMPKERFSAEFPKEGPSILRIQQVVRGDSAAYFCASSPNRQGATEAFFGQGTRLTVV.

J is TRBJ1-1 and V is TRBV5-1; tentative D call: TRBD1 (6 bases). V was pared by 2 bases and J by 1 base, with 15 bases between. The CDR3 is made up of 16 amino acids. Per germline, CDR1 SGHRS and CDR2 YFSETQ. The CDR3 here is CASSFTMGATNTEAFF. CDR3 nucleotides: TGCGCCAGCAGCTTTACTATGGGGGCGACGAACACTGAAGCTTTCTTT. The whole variable domain, filled in from reference TRBV5-1 and TRBJ1-1, reads KAGVTQTPRYLIKTRGQQVTLSCSPISGHRSVSWYQQTPGQGLQFLFEYFSETQRNKGNFPGRFSGRQFSNSRSEMNVSTLELGDSALYLCASSFTMGATNTEAFFGQGTRLTVV.

This chain links TRBV6-1 with TRBJ2-7; D is unresolved. The CDR3 has 12 amino acids. V was pared by 4 bases and J by 3 bases, with 7 bases between. Germline values: CDR1 MNHNS, CDR2 SASEGT. The CDR3 here is CASSAGGYEQYF. In DNA form, the CDR3 reads TGTGCCAGCAGTGCAGGTGGCTACGAGCAGTACTTC.